These 26 T cell receptor beta chains were sequenced from one sample in a study of CD8 T cells in Susac syndrome. The RNA input was roughly 0.45 to 1 ug, and it was reverse transcribed with random hexamers. MiXCR, applied by TCRdb to the immunoSEQ multiplex PCR reads, yields one record per CDR3 protein. In the table there are under 150,000 distinct CDR3 sequences, approximately 96% of which are singletons. The sequenced sample consisted of CD4+ T cells from PBMCs. The receptors come from a human donor with Susac syndrome.

The CDR3 DNA follows: TGTGCCACCAGTTCCAGGGATACGCAGTATTTT. As protein: CATSSRDTQYF. V usage is TRBV24-1 and J usage is TRBJ2-3; D unclear. The CDR3 spans 11 residues. V was cut by 6 bases and J by 6 bases, with 6 bases left in between. Per the germline V gene, CDR1 is KGHDR and CDR2 is SFDVKD.

The chain joins TRBV3-1 to TRBJ2-7; D may be TRBD2 (6 bases). Trimming took 5 bases from V and 10 from J, leaving 15 bases between them. Germline V lookup: CDR1 LGHDT, CDR2 YNNKEL (reference sequence). The CDR3 has 12 amino acids. The CDR3: CASSGTGVEQYF. In DNA, the CDR3 is TGTGCCAGCAGCGGGACGGGGGTGGAACAGTACTTC.

This clonotype occurred once. The chain couples TRBV21-1 to TRBJ2-1; TRBD2, the table's D call, lacks a check against the DNA. TRBV21-1 corresponds to a pseudogene. The length of the CDR3 is 17 residues. CDR3 coding DNA: TGTGCCAGCAGCAAAGCCCGGGAGGAGAGGGGCTACAATGAGCAGTTCTTC. Translated, it gives CASSKAREERGYNEQFF.

The rearrangement joins TRBV3-1 to TRBJ2-7; no firm D call. The CDR3 extends over 14 amino acids. Germline CDR1 LGHDT, CDR2 YNNKEL (reference sequence). Trimming left V 2 bases short and J 5 bases short, with 13 bases between. The CDR3 protein is CASSQMVTGNEQYF. The CDR3 nucleotides are TGTGCCAGCAGCCAAATGGTGACTGGGAACGAGCAGTACTTC.

V is TRBV15 and J is TRBJ2-4; a weak D match, TRBD2 (6 bases). From germline, CDR1 is LNHNV and CDR2 YYDKDF (reference sequence). Trimming removed 6 bases from V and 3 bases from J, with 18 bases in between. CDR3 length: 16 residues. The CDR3 sequence: CATRPSAPGGKNIQYF. The DNA for the CDR3 is TGTGCCACCAGACCCTCAGCCCCCGGGGGCAAAAACATTCAGTACTTC.

The CDR3: CASSKLAINNEQFF. CDR3 nucleotide sequence: TGTGCCAGTAGTAAGCTTGCCATAAACAATGAGCAGTTCTTC. The V call is TRBV19, the J call TRBJ2-1, with D unresolved. The CDR3 contains 14 residues. V shed 4 bases and J shed 5 bases, with 12 bases lying between them. Germline lookup yields CDR1 LNHDA and CDR2 SQIVND (reference sequence).

The genes are TRBV28 and TRBJ2-2, with 13 bases aligning to TRBD2. This CDR3 is built from 16 residues. Germline V CDR1 and CDR2: MDHEN, SYDVKM. The ends lost 6 bases at V and 2 bases at J; junction bases unmatched: 3. CDR3 amino acids: CASRLAGGLNTGELFF. The CDR3 DNA sequence: TGTGCCAGCAGACTAGCGGGAGGGCTAAACACCGGGGAGCTGTTTTTT.

V and J are TRBV20-1 and TRBJ2-2; either TRBD1 or TRBD2 may fit D (6 bases each). Germline lookup yields CDR1 DFQATT and CDR2 SNEGSKA (reference sequence). V was trimmed by 6 bases and J by 6 bases, leaving 11 bases between them. This CDR3 region has 12 residues. As DNA, the CDR3 is TGCAGTGCCCGGAGGGGGGCCGGGGAGCTGTTTTTT. It encodes CSARRGAGELFF.

The genes are TRBV20-1 and TRBJ2-2, with 11 bases identical to TRBD2. The V segment lost 2 bases and the J segment 4 bases; nucleotides outside the gene matches: 6. The CDR3 contains 16 residues. The germline V gene has CDR1 DFQATT and CDR2 SNEGSKA (reference sequence). The DNA of the CDR3 is TGCAGTGCTAGACAATGGACTAGCGGGTCCACCGGGGAGCTGTTTTTT. This sequence encodes CSARQWTSGSTGELFF.

The chain joins TRBV3-1 to TRBJ2-7, with D possibly being TRBD2 (6 bases). Between the trimmed V and J ends, which lost 4 bases and 6 bases, there was a span of 22 bases. Germline values: CDR1 LGHDT, CDR2 YNNKEL (reference sequence). This CDR3 spans 16 amino acids. The CDR3: CASSPPGDFMSLEQYF. The CDR3 DNA reads TGTGCCAGCAGCCCCCCTGGGGACTTTATGTCGCTCGAGCAGTACTTC.

The chain combines TRBV12-3 or TRBV12-4 with TRBJ1-5, with a possible D match to TRBD1 (5 bases). V was pared by 7 bases and J by 3 bases, with 16 bases between. The CDR3 totals 15 residues. Here the CDR3 reads CASNSGRTFNQPQHF. In DNA form, the CDR3 reads TGTGCCAGCAACTCGGGACGGACGTTCAATCAGCCCCAGCATTTT.

Only a few counts were recorded for this clonotype. The chain uses TRBV27 and TRBJ1-1; D unresolved. Germline lookup yields CDR1 MNHEY and CDR2 SMNVEV (reference sequence). The CDR3 extends over 13 amino acids. Trimming took 5 bases from V and 1 from J, leaving 8 bases between them. CDR3 in DNA: TGTGCCAGCAGTCCGACACCGAACACTGAAGCTTTCTTT. It specifies CASSPTPNTEAFF.

This chain joins TRBV7-9 and TRBJ1-6, with D maybe TRBD1 (5 bases). Germline values: CDR1 SEHNR, CDR2 FQNEAQ (reference sequence). V lost 2 bases, J lost 10 bases, and 12 bases lay in between. CDR3 length: 14 residues. The CDR3 loop is CASSLRGTNSPLHF. CDR3 in DNA: TGTGCCAGCAGCTTACGGGGCACCAACTCACCCCTCCACTTT. Combining the CDR3 with reference TRBV7-9 and TRBJ1-6 gives the whole variable domain DTGVSQNPRHKITKRGQNVTFRCDPISEHNRLYWYRQTLGQGPEFLTYFQNEAQLEKSRLLSDRFSAERPKGSFSTLEIQRTEQGDSAMYLCASSLRGTNSPLHFGNGTRLTVT.

This chain links TRBV13 with TRBJ1-1; the D is unclear. The germline V and J ends were trimmed by 5 bases and 1 base, with 17 bases remaining between them. There are 16 residues in the CDR3. Germline values: CDR1 PRHDT, CDR2 FYEKMQ (reference sequence). The CDR3 DNA follows: TGTGCCAGCAGCCCTAGGAGAGAGATAAAGAACACTGAAGCTTTCTTT. It codes for CASSPRREIKNTEAFF. Looking up the rest from reference TRBV13 and TRBJ1-1 gives the full variable domain: AAGVIQSPRHLIKEKRETATLKCYPIPRHDTVYWYQQGPGQDPQFLISFYEKMQSDKGSIPDRFSAQQFSDYHSELNMSSLELGDSALYFCASSPRREIKNTEAFFGQGTRLTVV.

The gene calls are TRBV2 and TRBJ1-2; no clear D gene. Germline V gives CDR1 SNHLY, CDR2 FYNNEI. The CDR3 is 13 amino acids. With 7 bases removed from V and 4 bases from J, the gap between germline ends came to 13 bases. CDR3 nucleotides: TGTGCCAGCACTCCTAGTAAGGGCTATGGCTACACCTTC. Protein: CASTPSKGYGYTF.

The rearrangement links TRBV16 to TRBJ1-2; D is uncertain. The germline CDR1 and CDR2 sequences are KGHSY and FQNENV. This CDR3 is built from 13 residues. V lost 2 bases, J lost 3 bases, and 7 bases lay in between. DNA of the CDR3: TGTGCCAGCAGCCAACATTCGGACTATGGCTACACCTTC. It encodes CASSQHSDYGYTF.

The CDR3 DNA reads TGCGCCAGCAGTCAATCGGGGGTCCCGGGGGAGACCCAGTACTTC. Its protein is CASSQSGVPGETQYF. The chain couples TRBV23-1 to TRBJ2-5; either TRBD1 or TRBD2 may supply D (5 bases each). TRBV23-1 is sorted into the ORF group, with uncertain function. The CDR3 covers 15 residues. V shed 0 bases and J shed 5 bases, with 13 bases lying between them.

The CDR3 protein is CASSGNLRSNQPQHF. CDR3 in DNA: TGTGCCAGCAGTGGTAATTTACGTAGCAATCAGCCCCAGCATTTT. This chain joins TRBV2 and TRBJ1-5; D is ambiguous. The CDR3 spans 15 residues. V lost 4 bases and J lost 0, with 10 bases in between. Germline CDR1 SNHLY, CDR2 FYNNEI.

This clonotype has just one count. The J gene is TRBJ2-1, the V gene TRBV7-8; D unclear. CDR1 and CDR2 (germline): SGHVS, FQNEAQ. This CDR3 has 13 residues. Trimming pared 5 bases from V and 4 bases from J, leaving 9 bases between. CDR3 sequence reads: CASSPQTYNEQFF. The CDR3 DNA is TGTGCCAGCAGCCCCCAGACGTACAATGAGCAGTTCTTC.

The chain recombines TRBV12-3 or TRBV12-4 with TRBJ2-3, with 9 bases identical to TRBD1. V trimming: 4 bases; J trimming: 4 bases; junction bases outside the gene matches: 6. This CDR3 is built from 15 residues. CDR3 sequence reads: CASSYGTGWADTQYF. For the CDR3, the DNA is TGTGCCAGCAGTTATGGGACAGGGTGGGCAGATACGCAGTATTTT.

The chain has TRBV20-1 and TRBJ1-2; unclear D gene. Germline V CDR1 and CDR2: DFQATT, SNEGSKA (reference sequence). The V and J ends lost 3 bases and 6 bases respectively, with 17 bases between them. This CDR3 has 14 residues. The CDR3 spells CSASPTSYRDGYTF. CDR3 nucleotide sequence: TGCAGTGCTAGCCCCACATCCTACAGAGATGGCTACACCTTC.

The chain is built from TRBV20-1 and TRBJ2-3; D is perhaps TRBD1 or TRBD2 (6 bases each). The length of the CDR3 is 14 residues. The germline gives CDR1 DFQATT, CDR2 SNEGSKA (reference sequence). Trimming cost V 1 base and J 2 bases, with 10 bases left between them. CDR3 bases: TGCAGTGCTAGAGTACGGGGGCTCACAGATACGCAGTATTTT. Protein sequence: CSARVRGLTDTQYF.

The V call is TRBV20-1, the J call TRBJ2-1; a weak D match, TRBD1 (6 bases). The V end was cut by 3 bases, the J end by 8 bases, with 17 bases between. CDR1 and CDR2 from the germline V gene are DFQATT and SNEGSKA (reference sequence). The CDR3 contains 14 residues. CDR3 bases: TGCAGTGCTAGCGGTGGGGCAGGGGCCGATGAGCAGTTCTTC. Protein product: CSASGGAGADEQFF.

The gene calls are TRBV3-1 and TRBJ2-3, with a weak D call TRBD1 (6 bases). CDR1 is LGHDT, CDR2 YNNKEL, per germline (reference sequence). There are 15 residues in the CDR3. With 4 bases removed from V and 0 bases from J, the gap between germline ends came to 11 bases. CDR3 region: CASSLDRTSTDTQYF. CDR3 in DNA: TGTGCCAGCAGCCTAGACAGGACGAGCACAGATACGCAGTATTTT.

This rearrangement joins TRBV5-1 to TRBJ1-2, with D perhaps matching TRBD1 (6 bases). Trimming stripped 0 bases from V and 2 bases from J, with 14 bases between. CDR3 length equals 16 residues. The V gene's germline CDR1 is SGHRS and CDR2 YFSETQ. CDR3 residues: CASSLVSSGANYGYTF. In DNA, the CDR3 is TGCGCCAGCAGCTTGGTTTCTTCAGGGGCGAACTATGGCTACACCTTC. Supplemented by reference TRBV5-1 and TRBJ1-2, the full variable domain reads KAGVTQTPRYLIKTRGQQVTLSCSPISGHRSVSWYQQTPGQGLQFLFEYFSETQRNKGNFPGRFSGRQFSNSRSEMNVSTLELGDSALYLCASSLVSSGANYGYTFGSGTRLTVV.

The CDR3 protein is CASSTSGNYEQYF. In DNA, the CDR3 is TGTGCCAGCAGTACTAGCGGGAACTACGAGCAGTACTTC. This chain uses TRBV12-3 or TRBV12-4 with TRBJ2-7; the match to TRBD2 covers 10 bases. The CDR3 covers 13 residues. The trim removed 5 bases at V and 3 bases at J, leaving 1 base unmatched.